The rows below give T cell receptor beta chains drawn from one sample of a study of blood T cell repertoires in COVID-19. TCRdb keeps only in-frame clones here, not all; method: immunoSEQ multiplex PCR. Seen here are around 200,000 clones, around 84% observed once, and the top ten hold 2.7%. The material sequenced was peripheral blood. These receptors were taken from a man between 40 and 49 years old with active or convalescent COVID-19. CDR3s include the opening cysteine and the closing phenylalanine or tryptophan. A D gene is named only where the DNA matches it firmly. Some rows mark clone size as missing; the rest say once, few, many or name a class of expanded clone.

-	TRBV7-9	TRBJ1-2	TRBD1	CASSLRTGGDYGYTF	TGTGCCAGCAGCTTACGGACAGGGGGCGACTATGGCTACACCTTC
-	TRBV12-5	TRBJ1-5	-	CASGSGTQPQHF	TGTGCTAGTGGTAGCGGGACCCAGCCCCAGCATTTT
few	TRBV3-1/TRBV3-2	TRBJ1-5	-	CASSRDINQPQHF	TGTGCCAGCAGCCGGGACATTAATCAGCCCCAGCATTTT
once	TRBV28	TRBJ2-5	TRBD1	CASSYRSTGQLRETQYF	TGTGCCAGCAGTTATCGGTCGACGGGACAGCTAAGGGAGACCCAGTACTTC
-	TRBV27	TRBJ1-2	-	CASSFTGSPGYTF	TGTGCCAGCAGTTTTACAGGGAGTCCTGGCTACACCTTC
-	TRBV28	TRBJ1-1	-	CASSFRVNTEAFF	TGTGCCAGCAGTTTCCGAGTGAACACTGAAGCTTTCTTT
-	TRBV5-1	TRBJ1-2	TRBD1	CASRSGQGGYGYTF	TGCGCCAGCAGATCGGGACAGGGTGGCTATGGCTACACCTTC
few	TRBV7-6	TRBJ1-2	-	CASSLQGGYGYTF	TGTGCCAGCAGCTTACAGGGCGGATATGGCTACACCTTC
-	TRBV6-5	TRBJ1-5	-	CASSPSRAYYQPQHF	TGTGCCAGCAGTCCCTCCCGAGCCTATTATCAGCCCCAGCATTTT
-	TRBV19	TRBJ2-7	TRBD1	CASTDRDRVYEQYF	TGTGCCAGTACTGATAGGGACAGGGTCTACGAGCAGTACTTC
-	TRBV5-1	TRBJ2-5	-	CASSPRGETQYF	TGCGCCAGCAGCCCTCGAGGCGAGACCCAGTACTTC
-	TRBV2	TRBJ2-1	TRBD2	CASTLGTSGYNEQFF	TGTGCCAGCACCCTCGGGACTAGCGGGTACAATGAGCAGTTCTTC
-	TRBV3-1/TRBV3-2	TRBJ2-3	-	CASSIGATDTQYF	TGTGCCAGTTCCATTGGGGCGACAGATACGCAGTATTTT
-	TRBV9	TRBJ1-4	TRBD1	CASSSRTGDEKLFF	TGTGCCAGCAGCTCTAGGACAGGGGACGAAAAACTGTTTTTT
-	TRBV4-1	TRBJ2-3	TRBD2	CASSQGVAGGTDTQYF	TGCGCCAGCAGCCAAGGGGTAGCGGGAGGCACAGATACGCAGTATTTT
-	TRBV10-3	TRBJ2-1	TRBD2	CAIRTSGGVQEQFF	TGTGCCATCAGGACTAGCGGGGGCGTGCAGGAGCAGTTCTTC
-	TRBV19	TRBJ2-7	TRBD1	CASSATGQTYEQYF	TGTGCCAGTAGTGCAACGGGACAGACCTACGAGCAGTACTTC
few	TRBV2	TRBJ1-1	-	CASSGLYSKLEAFF	TGTGCCAGCAGCGGACTCTATTCTAAACTAGAAGCTTTCTTT
-	TRBV9	TRBJ1-1	-	CASSAQGFDEAFF	TGTGCCAGCAGCGCACAGGGCTTTGATGAAGCTTTCTTT
-	TRBV9	TRBJ2-1	TRBD2	CASSVEGLAGLENEQFF	TGTGCCAGCAGCGTAGAGGGACTAGCGGGGTTAGAAAATGAGCAGTTCTTC
-	TRBV7-9	TRBJ1-4	-	CASTEQATNEKLFF	TGTGCCAGCACAGAACAGGCAACTAATGAAAAACTGTTTTTT
-	TRBV5-4	TRBJ2-1	-	CASSKNRDNEQFF	TGTGCCAGCAGCAAAAACCGAGACAATGAGCAGTTCTTC
-	TRBV30	TRBJ2-3	-	CAWNLLRGDTQYF	TGTGCCTGGAACCTCCTCAGGGGAGATACGCAGTATTTT
-	TRBV5-5	TRBJ1-1	-	CASSGDQGVTEAFF	TGTGCCAGCAGCGGTGACCAGGGTGTCACTGAAGCTTTCTTT
once	TRBV27	TRBJ1-6	TRBD1	CASSPTGYGSPLHF	TGTGCCAGCAGCCCGACAGGGTATGGGTCACCCCTCCACTTT
few	TRBV28	TRBJ1-5	-	CASSYGWQRIGQPQHF	TGTGCCAGCAGTTACGGTTGGCAGCGGATCGGCCAGCCCCAGCATTTT
-	TRBV28	TRBJ2-7	TRBD1	CASIPWSRGTYEQYF	TGTGCCAGCATTCCTTGGAGCAGGGGGACCTACGAGCAGTACTTC
-	TRBV11-1	TRBJ1-1	-	CASSPQTGTEAFF	TGTGCCAGCAGCCCGCAGACGGGCACTGAAGCTTTCTTT
-	TRBV3-1/TRBV3-2	TRBJ1-1	-	CASSQAVSGRGYAEAFF	TGTGCCAGCAGCCAAGCCGTCTCGGGGAGGGGGTACGCTGAAGCTTTCTTT
-	TRBV7-9	TRBJ2-5	TRBD2	CASSSGTSGGETQYF	TGTGCCAGCAGTTCAGGGACTAGCGGGGGAGAGACCCAGTACTTC
once	TRBV7-8	TRBJ2-7	-	CASSLDESYEQYF	TGTGCCAGCAGCTTAGATGAGAGCTACGAGCAGTACTTC
-	TRBV6-2/TRBV6-3	TRBJ1-2	-	CASSPLIANYGYTF	TGTGCCAGCAGCCCGCTTATAGCTAACTATGGCTACACCTTC
-	TRBV11-3	TRBJ1-6	-	CASSARESSYNSPLHF	TGTGCCAGCAGCGCAAGGGAGAGCTCCTATAATTCACCCCTCCACTTT
-	TRBV15	TRBJ2-6	-	CATSRELPGYSGANVLTF	TGTGCCACCAGCAGAGAGCTCCCAGGGTACTCTGGGGCCAACGTCCTGACTTTC
-	TRBV23-1	TRBJ2-6	TRBD1	CASSQSVIGTGRANVLTF	TGCGCCAGCAGTCAATCAGTCATCGGGACAGGTCGCGCCAACGTCCTGACTTTC
-	TRBV6-2/TRBV6-3	TRBJ2-5	TRBD2	CASSSASGGAEETQYF	TGTGCCAGCAGTTCTGCTAGCGGGGGGGCCGAAGAGACCCAGTACTTC
-	TRBV3-1/TRBV3-2	TRBJ1-1	-	CASSHEAVSEAFF	TGTGCCAGCAGCCACGAGGCCGTGTCAGAAGCTTTCTTT
-	TRBV24-1	TRBJ2-3	-	CATSDWTGGGTSGTDTQYF	TGTGCCACCAGTGATTGGACAGGGGGCGGGACTAGCGGCACAGATACGCAGTATTTT
-	TRBV19	TRBJ2-1	TRBD2	CASSIGLAGNYEQFF	TGTGCCAGTAGTATAGGACTAGCGGGGAATTATGAGCAGTTCTTC
-	TRBV3-1/TRBV3-2	TRBJ2-3	TRBD2	CASSPMGGYSTDTQYF	TGTGCCAGCAGCCCAATGGGGGGGTATAGCACAGATACGCAGTATTTT